The clone carrying this T cell receptor beta chain was counted a single time. The sample belongs to a study of cytomegalovirus exposure and HLA in healthy donors. Primers included in the PCR were 60 Vbeta and 13 Jbeta primers. Sequencing used immunoSEQ multiplex PCR; TCRdb keeps in-frame clones, though not all of them. The sample lists approximately 140,000 clones, roughly 80% occurring once. The CDR3 length is 15 residues. V was cut by 4 bases and J by 1 base, with 13 bases left in between. The germline V gene has CDR1 MNHNS and CDR2 SASEGT. This clonotype was obtained from a woman aged 45 to 65 in good health and CMV-seronegative. Material: PBMCs. The chain is built from TRBV6-1 and TRBJ1-1; D not certain. CDR3 in amino acids: CASSVTHGRNTEAFF. The CDR3 bases are TGTGCCAGCAGTGTTACCCATGGGAGGAACACTGAAGCTTTCTTT.